This T cell receptor (beta chain) was captured in a study of T-cell reconstitution after alpha-beta-depleted transplantation in children. Regarding the study as a whole: Diversity of TCRbeta at day 60 was high in some patients, arising from surviving recipient T cells and thymic progenitors. It was newly produced T cells that mostly accounted for T-cell counts and diversity one year after transplant. By about two months after transplant, alpha-beta T cells reportedly arose from several hundred graft clones that had expanded.

This sample's TCRbeta library carried unique molecular identifier barcodes. TCRdb reanalysed the PCR reads using MiXCR and keeps one entry per CDR3 protein. The table includes 500,000 to 600,000 distinct CDR3 sequences, 27% detected once. Germline CDR1 is MNHEY and CDR2 is SMNVEV (reference sequence). The CDR3 spans 15 residues. The ends were cut back, 5 bases at V and 3 bases at J, with 15 bases in the middle. About this clonotype itself: Antigen unknown.

The source was PBMCs, collected before TCRalphabeta/CD19-depleted stem cell transplant. This sequence was found in a boy in the first two years of life with Wiskott-Aldrich syndrome, due to receive a stem cell transplant. The chain recombines TRBV27 with TRBJ2-3, with a tentative D call TRBD2 (7 bases). The CDR3 reads CASSPRGRGTDTQYF. The CDR3 bases are TGTGCCAGCAGTCCTCGGGGGCGGGGGACAGATACGCAGTATTTT.